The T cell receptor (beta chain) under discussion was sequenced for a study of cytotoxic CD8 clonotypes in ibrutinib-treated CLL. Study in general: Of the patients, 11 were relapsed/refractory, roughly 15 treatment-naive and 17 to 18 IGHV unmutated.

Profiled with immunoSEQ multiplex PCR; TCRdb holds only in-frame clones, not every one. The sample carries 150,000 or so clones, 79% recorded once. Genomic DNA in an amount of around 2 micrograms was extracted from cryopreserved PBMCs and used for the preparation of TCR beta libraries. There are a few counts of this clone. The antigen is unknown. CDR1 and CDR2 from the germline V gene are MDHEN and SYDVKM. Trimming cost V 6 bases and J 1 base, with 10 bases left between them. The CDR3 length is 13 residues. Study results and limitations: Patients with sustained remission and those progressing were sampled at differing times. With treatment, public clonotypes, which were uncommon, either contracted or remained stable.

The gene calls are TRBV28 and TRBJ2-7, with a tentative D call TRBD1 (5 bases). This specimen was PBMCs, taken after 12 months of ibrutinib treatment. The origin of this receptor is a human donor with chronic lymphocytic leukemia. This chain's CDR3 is CASRQGVSYEQYF. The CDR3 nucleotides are TGTGCCAGCAGGCAGGGTGTATCCTACGAGCAGTACTTC.